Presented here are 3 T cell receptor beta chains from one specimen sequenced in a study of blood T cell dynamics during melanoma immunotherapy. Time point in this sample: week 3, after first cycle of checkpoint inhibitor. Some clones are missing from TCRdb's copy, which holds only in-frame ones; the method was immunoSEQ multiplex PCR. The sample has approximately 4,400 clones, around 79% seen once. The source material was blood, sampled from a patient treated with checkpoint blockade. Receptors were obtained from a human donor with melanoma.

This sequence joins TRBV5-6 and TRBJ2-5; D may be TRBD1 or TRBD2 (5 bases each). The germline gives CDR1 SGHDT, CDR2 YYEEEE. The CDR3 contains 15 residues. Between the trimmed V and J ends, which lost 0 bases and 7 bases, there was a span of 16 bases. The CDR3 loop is CASSLEGRDAGTQYF. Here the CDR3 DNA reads TGTGCCAGCAGCTTGGAGGGCAGGGACGCAGGGACCCAGTACTTC.

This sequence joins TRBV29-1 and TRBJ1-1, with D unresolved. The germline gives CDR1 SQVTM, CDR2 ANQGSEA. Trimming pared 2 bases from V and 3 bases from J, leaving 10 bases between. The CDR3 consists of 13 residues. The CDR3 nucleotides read TGCAGCGTTGAAAAGGGTACGGACACTGAAGCTTTCTTT. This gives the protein CSVEKGTDTEAFF.

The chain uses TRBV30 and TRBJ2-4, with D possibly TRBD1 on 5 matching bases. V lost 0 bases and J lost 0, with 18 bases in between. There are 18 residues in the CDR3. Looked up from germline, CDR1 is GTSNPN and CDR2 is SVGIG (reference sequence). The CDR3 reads CAWSVRIAGILAKNIQYF. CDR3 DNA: TGTGCCTGGAGTGTACGGATTGCAGGGATTCTAGCCAAAAACATTCAGTACTTC.